This TCR beta chain was captured by sequencing in a study of CD8 T cells in ankylosing spondylitis. Libraries for TCR beta were made by quantitative 5'-RACE with molecular barcodes. TCRdb passed the 5' RACE reads through MiXCR, listing each CDR3 protein once. Among 250,000 to 350,000 distinct CDR3 sequences, less than 25% were seen once, and the ten largest hold 3.5%. This receptor was taken from a female donor with ankylosing spondylitis or in good health (not recorded which). The source material was blood, either unsorted or a sorted T cell fraction (not recorded which).

CDR3: CAGQGDTDTQYF. The CDR3 DNA reads TGTGCCGGGCAGGGGGACACAGATACGCAGTATTTT. The chain uses TRBV12-3 or TRBV12-4 and TRBJ2-3; 7 bases map to TRBD1. The junction had 4 bases not matched to a gene; V was cut back by 11 bases and J by 2 bases. This CDR3 has 12 amino acids.